These 25 T cell receptor beta chains came from one sample sequenced in a study of tumor and adjacent non-tumor tissue in lung cancer. RNA was extracted from bulk tissue without any cell sorting. More than 3 cm separated this lung sample from the edge of the tumor. TCRbeta libraries were built with three rounds of nested PCR, modified from ARM-PCR. One entry per CDR3 protein, called by TCRdb with MiXCR from the multiplex PCR reads. This sample has over 40,000 distinct CDR3 sequences, with roughly 60% found just once. The specimen was distant non-tumor lung tissue. The source is a woman aged 35 to 49 with non-small cell lung cancer.

Only one count was recorded for this clonotype. One base away lies a much larger clone, so this may be a sequencing read error. The J gene is TRBJ1-4, the V gene TRBV5-4, with D unresolved. CDR3 size: 15 residues. Germline loops: CDR1 SGHNT, CDR2 YYREEE (reference sequence). The CDR3 bases are TGTGCCTGCAGCTTGGATCTCCTGGGTAATGAAAAACTGTTTTTT. Translated: CACSLDLLGNEKLFF.

Comments on this clonotype: The germline gene is not matched at one end of the junction; a read error may be the cause. The chain combines TRBV4-1 with TRBJ2-7; the D gene is possibly TRBD2 (6 bases). CDR1 is MGHRA and CDR2 is YSYEKL in the germline V gene. The CDR3 has 15 amino acids. DNA of the CDR3: TGTGTCAGCAACCAAGATGGGGGGACGTCCAGCGAGCAGTACTTC. As protein: CVSNQDGGTSSEQYF.

As for this clonotype: One junction end does not reproduce the germline sequence, and a read error may be involved. The chain employs TRBV11-2 and TRBJ2-5; D is ambiguous. This CDR3 is 13 amino acids long. In germline, CDR1 is SGHAT, CDR2 FQNNGV. CDR3 DNA sequence: TGTGCGAGCAGATTTTCTCTCCAAGAGACCCAGTACTTC. Translating gives CASRFSLQETQYF.

This clonotype has only a few counts. The chain carries TRBV30 and TRBJ2-7; TRBD1 might be the D (6 bases). Trimming shortened V by 3 bases and J by 3 bases, and 18 bases separated the two germline ends. The CDR3 runs to 15 residues. Germline CDR1 reads GTSNPN; CDR2 reads SVGIG (reference sequence). The CDR3 DNA sequence: TGTGCCTGGAGCATAGAAGGGACAAAAATCTACGAGCAGTACTTC. Translating it yields CAWSIEGTKIYEQYF.

With regard to this clonotype: An end of the junction does not agree with germline; a read error may underlie this. CDR3 sequence: CACSSCGIGTGELFF. CDR3 DNA sequence: TGCGCCTGCAGTTCATGCGGGATCGGCACCGGGGAGCTGTTTTTT. The chain is built from TRBV10-2 and TRBJ2-2; TRBD2 might be the D (6 bases). Germline V lookup: CDR1 WSHSY, CDR2 SAAADI. The CDR3 runs 15 residues.

Of note for this clonotype: A much larger clone sits a single nucleotide away, making a read error possible. The chain couples TRBV6-6 to TRBJ2-2; 7 bases fit TRBD2. The J segment lost 6 bases and the V segment lost 6 bases, leaving 13 bases of the junction unmatched. The CDR3 is 16 residues long. The V gene's germline CDR1 is MNHNY and CDR2 SVGAGI (reference sequence). In nucleotides, the CDR3 is TGTGCCAGCAGCCTCCTAGTGGGAGGGGCGGCCGGGGAGCTGTTTTTT. It codes for CASSLLVGGAAGELFF.

The chain links TRBV11-2 to TRBJ1-1, with TRBD1 as a possible D gene (5 bases). The CDR3 is 16 residues long. V was pared by 5 bases and J by 5 bases, with 21 bases between. Germline-derived CDR1 and CDR2 are SGHAT and FQNNGV. CDR3 loop: CASSGTGGILETEAFF. CDR3 coding DNA: TGTGCCAGCAGCGGGACGGGGGGGATCTTGGAGACTGAAGCTTTCTTT.

To note about this clonotype: This likely comes from a read error, as the CDR3 has no conserved phenylalanine or tryptophan at its end. The chain combines TRBV11-2 with TRBJ2-6; possibly TRBD1 for D (5 bases). Looked up from germline, CDR1 is SGHAT and CDR2 is FQNNGV. The CDR3 totals 16 residues. The CDR3 nucleotides are TGTGCCAGCAGCTGGTCAGATCTCTCTGGGGCCAGCGTCCTGACTTCC. This gives the protein CASSWSDLSGASVLTS.

This clonotype was seen many times. J is TRBJ2-7 and V is TRBV6-2 or TRBV6-3; D possibly corresponds to TRBD1 (6 bases). Germline-derived CDR1 and CDR2 are MNHEY and SVGEGT. This CDR3 spans 15 amino acids. V dropped 2 bases and J dropped 4 bases, with 15 bases sitting between them. CDR3: CASSYPRGTGYEQYF. The DNA for the CDR3 is TGTGCCAGCAGTTACCCCAGGGGCACTGGTTACGAGCAGTACTTC.

The J gene is TRBJ2-1, the V gene TRBV28, with unresolved D. Germline V CDR1 and CDR2: MDHEN, SYDVKM. The CDR3 contains 16 residues. V gave up 3 bases and J gave up 5 bases, with 17 bases separating them. Here the CDR3 DNA reads TGTGCCAGCAGTTTTAGTTACCACGGACGGGACAATGAGCAGTTCTTC. Encoded protein: CASSFSYHGRDNEQFF.

On this clonotype itself: A junction boundary mismatches the germline segment, possibly from a read error. V usage is TRBV20-1 and J usage is TRBJ2-2; D may be TRBD2 (5 bases). Germline CDR1 reads DFQATT; CDR2 reads SNEGSKA (reference sequence). The CDR3 loop spans 16 amino acids. The CDR3 coding sequence is TGCAGTACTAGAGAGCTAGTCGGGTCGAACACCGGGGAGCTGTTTTTT. Translation gives CSTRELVGSNTGELFF.

Notes on this clonotype: Compared with germline, one end of the junction differs, possibly owing to a read error. V usage is TRBV11-2 and J usage is TRBJ2-6; no definite D call. Germline V gene data show CDR1 as SGHAT and CDR2 as FQNNGV. This CDR3 has 16 residues. This CDR3 is CPSSWSDLSEANVLAF. The CDR3 bases are TGTCCCAGCAGCTGGTCAGACCTCTCTGAGGCCAACGTCCTGGCTTTC. Drawing the rest from reference TRBV11-2 and TRBJ2-6, the complete variable domain is EAGVAQSPRYKIIEKRQSVAFWCNPISGHATLYWYQQILGQGPKLLIQFQNNGVVDDSQLPKDRFSAERLKGVDSTLKIQPAKLEDSAVYLCPSSWSDLSEANVLAFGAGSRLTVL.

As regards this clonotype: A read error may be the cause here, since a much bigger clone is one base away. The chain has TRBV20-1 and TRBJ1-2; D perhaps matches TRBD1 (5 bases). Germline assignment: CDR1 DFQATT and CDR2 SNEGSKA (reference sequence). This CDR3 contains 13 residues. Trimming pared 1 base from V and 5 bases from J, leaving 11 bases between. The CDR3 loop is CSARVQADYGYTF. The CDR3 DNA follows: TGCAGTGCTAGAGTACAGGCCGATTATGGCTACACCTTC.

Worth noting for this clonotype: The junction and the germline gene differ at one end; a read error may be behind it. The chain has TRBV24-1 and TRBJ2-2, with a possible D match to TRBD2 (5 bases). The germline CDR1 and CDR2 sequences are KGHDR and SFDVKD. This CDR3 has 14 residues. The CDR3 DNA follows: TGTGCCACAAGTGATTTGGCGGCGACCGGGGAGCTGTTATTT. Amino acids: CATSDLAATGELLF.

The chain employs TRBV11-3 and TRBJ2-3, with TRBD2 matching 14 bases. Trimming cost V 5 bases and J 4 bases; bases outside gene matches: 8. CDR1 is SGHNT, CDR2 YENEEA, per germline. The CDR3 is made up of 17 amino acids. The CDR3 bases are TGTGCCAGCAGCCAAGGGACTAGCGGGGGTATCGCAGATACGCAGTATTTT. Its translation is CASSQGTSGGIADTQYF.

Judged by abundance, this clonotype is medium-sized. The chain combines TRBV6-1 with TRBJ2-7; perhaps TRBD2 as D (6 bases). Deletions cut 7 bases from V and 2 bases from J, with 6 bases between. Germline CDR1 is MNHNS and CDR2 is SASEGT. The CDR3 is 11 residues long. The CDR3 DNA reads TGTGCCAGCACGGGAGCCTACGAGCAGTACTTC. Translating gives CASTGAYEQYF.

Only a few counts were recorded for this clonotype. Compared with germline, one end of the junction differs, possibly owing to a read error. The V call is TRBV11-2, the J call TRBJ2-3; no definite D call. This CDR3 is 14 amino acids long. Germline V gene sequence: CDR1 SGHAT, CDR2 FQNNGV. Written as DNA, the CDR3 is TGTGCCAGCAGCCCTGTAAGCGCGGCAGATACACAGTACTTT. It is translated as CASSPVSAADTQYF. Combining the CDR3 with reference TRBV11-2 and TRBJ2-3 gives the whole variable domain EAGVAQSPRYKIIEKRQSVAFWCNPISGHATLYWYQQILGQGPKLLIQFQNNGVVDDSQLPKDRFSAERLKGVDSTLKIQPAKLEDSAVYLCASSPVSAADTQYFGPGTRLTVL.

A note on this clonotype: At one end the junction does not follow the germline gene, possibly because of a read error. The rearrangement joins TRBV11-3 to TRBJ2-1; no clear D gene. CDR3 length equals 13 residues. Germline V gene lookup returns CDR1 SGHNT and CDR2 YENEEA. DNA for the CDR3: TGTGCCAGAAGCTTAGGAATTCACAATGAGCAGTTCTTC. Residues: CARSLGIHNEQFF.

This clonotype was counted between two and nine times. One end of the junction does not line up with germline, which may come from a read error. This rearrangement joins TRBV6-1 to TRBJ2-7, with D possibly matching TRBD2 (5 bases). The germline V gene has CDR1 MNHNS and CDR2 SASEGT. The CDR3 consists of 16 residues. Here the CDR3 reads CACSEAEPSPLYEQYF. DNA of the CDR3: TGTGCCTGCAGTGAAGCGGAACCCTCCCCCCTCTACGAGCAGTACTTC.

This clonotype was detected many times. V gene TRBV19 combines with J gene TRBJ1-6; D ambiguous. The CDR3 has 13 residues. The ends were cut back, 5 bases at V and 11 bases at J, with 13 bases in the middle. Per germline, CDR1 LNHDA and CDR2 SQIVND (reference sequence). The CDR3 DNA is TGTGCCAGTAGTCCACTCCAACCGCCACCCCTCCACTTT. Translated, it gives CASSPLQPPPLHF. Complete variable domain (other parts from reference TRBV19 and TRBJ1-6): DGGITQSPKYLFRKEGQNVTLSCEQNLNHDAMYWYRQDPGQGLRLIYYSQIVNDFQKGDIAEGYSVSREKKESFPLTVTSAQKNPTAFYLCASSPLQPPPLHFGNGTRLTVT.

This clonotype was seen more than once but under ten times. A much larger clone is a single base away; this may be a read error. The rearrangement joins TRBV12-3 or TRBV12-4 to TRBJ1-2, with a tentative D call TRBD1 (6 bases). The V and J ends lost 5 bases and 2 bases respectively, with 18 bases between them. The CDR3 runs 16 residues. In nucleotides, the CDR3 is TGTGCCAGCAGTCCCCTACAGGGAAGAAGGAACTATGGCTACACCTTC. Its translation is CASSPLQGRRNYGYTF.

This clonotype was recorded a few times. The rearrangement uses TRBV12-3 or TRBV12-4 and TRBJ2-1; 11 bases line up with TRBD2. This CDR3 contains 16 residues. V lost 6 bases, J lost 8 bases, and 12 bases stayed unmatched. The CDR3 is CASRRELAGAGDEQFF. In nucleotides, the CDR3 is TGTGCCAGCAGGAGAGAACTAGCGGGAGCGGGCGATGAGCAGTTCTTC.

The chain couples TRBV11-1 to TRBJ1-2; D uncertain. Per the germline V gene, CDR1 is SGHAT and CDR2 is FQDESV (reference sequence). The V end lost 6 bases, the J end lost 8 bases, and 13 bases lay between the germline ends. This CDR3 is 12 amino acids long. CDR3 coding DNA: TGTGCCAGCAGATCGGGTCTAGGGGGCTACACCTTC. Residues: CASRSGLGGYTF.

Many counts were recorded for this clonotype. The rearrangement uses TRBV29-1 and TRBJ1-1; D unclear. The germline gives CDR1 SQVTM, CDR2 ANQGSEA. V was cut by 3 bases and J by 0 bases, with 14 bases left in between. This CDR3 spans 15 amino acids. The CDR3 here is CSVDGTGGVNTEAFF. DNA for the CDR3: TGCAGCGTTGATGGTACCGGCGGAGTGAACACTGAAGCTTTCTTT. Full variable domain (remainder filled in from reference TRBV29-1 and TRBJ1-1): SAVISQKPSRDICQRGTSLTIQCQVDSQVTMMFWYRQQPGQSLTLIATANQGSEATYESGFVIDKFPISRPNLTFSTLTVSNMSPEDSSIYLCSVDGTGGVNTEAFFGQGTRLTVV.

The V and J genes are TRBV4-2 and TRBJ2-7; TRBD2 is a possible D gene (5 bases). The ends were cut back, 11 bases at V and 8 bases at J, with 28 bases in the middle. Germline lookup yields CDR1 LGHNA and CDR2 YNFKEQ. This CDR3 spans 15 amino acids. CDR3 protein: CAGLPTPDSSYKQYF. The DNA of the CDR3 is TGTGCCGGCCTCCCCACTCCGGACTCCTCCTATAAGCAGTACTTC.